A single sample is the source of the 28 T cell receptor beta chains below, sequenced in a study of T cell changes during pregnancy in multiple sclerosis. The data were produced by immunoSEQ multiplex PCR, yet TCRdb's version contains in-frame clones alone and is incomplete. The data hold some 47,000 clones, with more than 70% observed a single time. The sequencing used CD8+ T cells from peripheral blood mononuclear cells, collected after pregnancy. These receptors were obtained from a female donor in good health, enrolled as a control in a pregnancy study.

The rearrangement uses TRBV27 and TRBJ2-2; 8 positions match TRBD2. This CDR3 spans 16 amino acids. From germline, CDR1 is MNHEY and CDR2 SMNVEV (reference sequence). V shed 6 bases and J 2 bases; nucleotides not matched to a gene: 8. The CDR3 coding sequence is TGTGCCAGCAGCACCCCGGGGGGGGATAACACCGGGGAGCTGTTTTTT. It is translated as CASSTPGGDNTGELFF.

This clone was seen only once. This sequence joins TRBV15 and TRBJ2-5; 11 bases match TRBD1. Germline V gives CDR1 LNHNV, CDR2 YYDKDF (reference sequence). This CDR3 has 17 amino acids. V lost 0 bases and J lost 2; bases outside the gene matches: 5. CDR3 amino acids: CATSRDLGTGGQETQYF. The CDR3 DNA reads as TGTGCCACCAGCAGAGATCTCGGGACAGGGGGGCAAGAGACCCAGTACTTC.

The chain links TRBV2 to TRBJ2-7, with no clear D. The CDR3 covers 11 residues. Germline V CDR1 and CDR2: SNHLY, FYNNEI. Trimming cost V 3 bases and J 2 bases, with 2 bases left between them. CDR3 DNA sequence: TGTGCCAGCAGTGACACCTACGAGCAGTACTTC. It codes for CASSDTYEQYF.

This chain connects TRBV7-9 to TRBJ2-7, with D perhaps matching TRBD2 (5 bases). Germline CDR1 reads SEHNR; CDR2 reads FQNEAQ (reference sequence). This CDR3 spans 12 amino acids. V lost 5 bases to trimming and J lost 7 bases, with 12 bases between them. The chain's CDR3 is CASSVFPGEQYF. CDR3 in DNA: TGTGCCAGCAGCGTTTTCCCGGGGGAGCAGTACTTC.

This chain links TRBV28 with TRBJ1-2; a possible D gene is TRBD1 (6 bases). Germline V lookup: CDR1 MDHEN, CDR2 SYDVKM. The germline V and J ends were trimmed by 5 bases and 0 bases, with 13 bases remaining between them. This CDR3 is built from 15 residues. The CDR3 nucleotides read TGTGCCAGCAGTCCGGACAGAACACCTAACTATGGCTACACCTTC. Translation: CASSPDRTPNYGYTF.

The sample holds one count of this clone. The rearrangement uses TRBV29-1 and TRBJ2-7; 8 bases are a match to TRBD2. V shed 4 bases, J shed 0 bases, and the junction held 5 bases outside the gene matches. The V gene's germline CDR1 is SQVTM and CDR2 ANQGSEA. The CDR3 has 14 amino acids. In DNA form, the CDR3 reads TGCAGCGTTGGAGGCGGGGGGAGCTCCTACGAGCAGTACTTC. Protein: CSVGGGGSSYEQYF.

CDR3 protein: CASSAQQGAAGEKLFF. CDR3 coding DNA: TGTGCCAGTAGTGCCCAACAGGGGGCGGCCGGTGAAAAACTGTTTTTT. The chain combines TRBV19 with TRBJ1-4, with 9 positions matching TRBD1. CDR1 and CDR2 from the germline V gene are LNHDA and SQIVND (reference sequence). The CDR3 loop spans 16 amino acids. J gave up 7 bases and V 5 bases, and 11 bases lay outside the gene matches.

The chain is built from TRBV9 and TRBJ2-5; D may be TRBD2 (7 bases). The CDR3 contains 13 residues. Germline assignment: CDR1 SGDLS and CDR2 YYNGEE. V lost 2 bases to trimming and J lost 5 bases, with 10 bases between them. The CDR3 bases are TGTGCCAGCAGCGTGGGAGGGGGGGAGACCCAGTACTTC. As protein: CASSVGGGETQYF.

This clone occurred once. The chain carries TRBV21-1 and TRBJ2-4; the table names TRBD1, a call not compared with the DNA. TRBV21-1 is classified as a pseudogene. The CDR3 runs 13 residues. In DNA form, the CDR3 reads TGTGCCAGCAGCCTTGACAGGGGACACATTCAGTACTTC. It codes for CASSLDRGHIQYF.

This chain joins TRBV5-3 and TRBJ1-4; no clear D gene. TRBV5-3 is sorted into the ORF group, with uncertain function. V lost 10 bases and J 4 bases, leaving 20 bases between the germline ends. There are 15 residues in the CDR3. CDR3 nucleotide sequence: TGTGCCCTCGGGAGAGGGAATATACTTAATGAAAAACTGTTTTTT. Its protein product is CALGRGNILNEKLFF.

The rearrangement joins TRBV27 to TRBJ2-1; possible D gene TRBD1, 6 bases. V shed 3 bases and J shed 10 bases, with 10 bases lying between them. The CDR3 totals 12 residues. CDR1 and CDR2 from the germline V gene are MNHEY and SMNVEV (reference sequence). As DNA, the CDR3 is TGTGCCAGCAGTTTTTCCGACAGGGAGCAGTTCTTC. This sequence encodes CASSFSDREQFF.

The V and J genes are TRBV7-8 and TRBJ2-3; D ambiguous. V was trimmed by 4 bases and J by 1 base, leaving 12 bases between them. Germline loops: CDR1 SGHVS, CDR2 FQNEAQ. The CDR3 length is 15 residues. The DNA of the CDR3 is TGTGCCAGCAGCTCCCTGGGCCTTCGCACAGATACGCAGTATTTT. Amino acids: CASSSLGLRTDTQYF.

The rearrangement links TRBV7-9 to TRBJ2-3, with a possible D match to TRBD2 (5 bases). CDR1 and CDR2 (germline): SEHNR, FQNEAQ (reference sequence). Trimming took 5 bases from V and 2 from J, leaving 14 bases between them. This CDR3 is built from 15 residues. In DNA form, the CDR3 reads TGTGCCAGCAGCCCCCGGGGTTCCGCCACAGATACGCAGTATTTT. This encodes CASSPRGSATDTQYF.

The rearrangement links TRBV10-3 to TRBJ2-1; weak D call: TRBD2 (5 bases). This CDR3 has 13 amino acids. Germline lookup yields CDR1 ENHRY and CDR2 SYGVKD. V was trimmed by 7 bases and J by 4 bases, leaving 11 bases between them. For the CDR3, the DNA is TGTGCCATCATCCCCGAGGGTTACAATGAGCAGTTCTTC. Translating gives CAIIPEGYNEQFF.

This sequence joins TRBV4-3 and TRBJ2-6; D is undetermined. This CDR3 spans 14 amino acids. Germline V gene sequence: CDR1 LGHNA, CDR2 YSLEER. Trimming took 8 bases from V and 3 from J, leaving 11 bases between them. CDR3: CASAGTLGANVLTF. CDR3 bases: TGCGCCAGCGCAGGAACCCTTGGGGCCAACGTCCTGACTTTC.

This chain links TRBV27 with TRBJ2-6; D ambiguous. CDR1 is MNHEY, CDR2 SMNVEV, per germline (reference sequence). The V gene lost 5 bases and the J gene lost 2 bases, with 16 bases spanning the gap. The CDR3 spans 17 residues. CDR3 nucleotides: TGTGCCAGCAGTCCCATCCTACTGGGCACTGGGGCCAACGTCCTGACTTTC. Amino acids: CASSPILLGTGANVLTF.

The V and J genes are TRBV9 and TRBJ2-2; 7 bases fit TRBD1. The CDR3 runs to 17 residues. Unmatched junction bases numbered 8, after V lost 3 bases and J lost 0 bases. Looked up from germline, CDR1 is SGDLS and CDR2 is YYNGEE. CDR3 coding DNA: TGTGCCAGCAGCGGCCCCCTTCAGGGGGCGAACACCGGGGAGCTGTTTTTT. It yields the protein CASSGPLQGANTGELFF. The full variable domain, with the rest looked up from reference TRBV9 and TRBJ2-2, is DSGVTQTPKHLITATGQRVTLRCSPRSGDLSVYWYQQSLDQGLQFLIQYYNGEERAKGNILERFSAQQFPDLHSELNLSSLELGDSALYFCASSGPLQGANTGELFFGEGSRLTVL.

The DNA of the CDR3 is TGTGCCAGCAGTTTGGCGGACCCCGCAGGGGCTAACTATGGCTACACCTTC. Amino acids: CASSLADPAGANYGYTF. This sequence joins TRBV27 and TRBJ1-2, with D maybe TRBD1 (6 bases). The CDR3 spans 17 residues. Trimming removed 3 bases from V and 0 bases from J, with 17 bases in between. Germline-derived CDR1 and CDR2 are MNHEY and SMNVEV (reference sequence).

V usage is TRBV27 and J usage is TRBJ2-1; 10 nucleotides agree with TRBD2. CDR1 and CDR2 from the germline V gene are MNHEY and SMNVEV (reference sequence). The CDR3 is 15 residues long. V lost 3 bases and J lost 10; bases outside the gene matches: 9. In DNA, the CDR3 is TGTGCCAGCAGTTTGGGAGCGGGGGGGCCCCGCGAGCAGTTCTTC. It is translated as CASSLGAGGPREQFF.

The chain links TRBV5-4 to TRBJ1-4; TRBD1 agrees at 8 bases. V trimming: 3 bases; J trimming: 7 bases; junction bases outside the gene matches: 8. This CDR3 has 15 amino acids. Per germline, CDR1 SGHNT and CDR2 YYREEE (reference sequence). In DNA form, the CDR3 reads TGTGCCAGCAGCTCCCGGACAGGGAGAGGTGAAAAACTGTTTTTT. It specifies CASSSRTGRGEKLFF.

The gene calls are TRBV9 and TRBJ1-2, with D tentatively TRBD1 (5 bases). V was shortened by 0 bases and J by 0 bases, with 12 bases between the two germline ends. The CDR3 contains 16 residues. The germline gives CDR1 SGDLS, CDR2 YYNGEE. CDR3 region: CASSVEGTFSNYGYTF. The CDR3 DNA sequence: TGTGCCAGCAGCGTAGAAGGGACTTTTTCTAACTATGGCTACACCTTC.

The genes are TRBV6-4 and TRBJ1-1; D is unresolved. The germline V gene encodes CDR1 MRHNA and CDR2 SNTAGT. Trimming took 5 bases from V and 1 from J, leaving 14 bases between them. The CDR3 sequence is 15 residues long. CDR3 in amino acids: CASSRDNNRNTEAFF. The CDR3 DNA reads TGTGCCAGCAGTCGGGATAACAACCGGAACACTGAAGCTTTCTTT.

J is TRBJ1-2 and V is TRBV7-9; TRBD1 might be the D (5 bases). The V end was cut by 1 base, the J end by 8 bases, with 14 bases between. CDR3 length equals 14 residues. The V gene's germline CDR1 is SEHNR and CDR2 FQNEAQ (reference sequence). CDR3 sequence reads: CASSLGDSRRGYTF. CDR3 nucleotide sequence: TGTGCCAGCAGCTTAGGAGACAGCCGGCGGGGCTACACCTTC.

V usage is TRBV29-1 and J usage is TRBJ2-2; a weak D match, TRBD1 (5 bases). This CDR3 is 14 amino acids long. Germline loops: CDR1 SQVTM, CDR2 ANQGSEA. Trimming shortened V by 3 bases and J by 5 bases, and 13 bases separated the two germline ends. For the CDR3, the DNA is TGCAGCGTTGATTTAAGGGGCGTTACCGGGGAGCTGTTTTTT. Encoded protein: CSVDLRGVTGELFF.

V is TRBV9 and J is TRBJ2-7, with a possible D match to TRBD2 (6 bases). Germline CDR1 SGDLS, CDR2 YYNGEE. This CDR3 contains 15 residues. The germline V and J ends were trimmed by 0 bases and 0 bases, with 10 bases remaining between them. The DNA of the CDR3 is TGTGCCAGCAGCGTAGGAGGGGACTCCTCCTACGAGCAGTACTTC. Its protein is CASSVGGDSSYEQYF.

V and J are TRBV5-8 and TRBJ1-3; TRBD1 agrees at 7 bases. J was trimmed by 4 bases and V by 1 base; bases with no gene match: 20. The CDR3 spans 20 residues. Germline V CDR1 and CDR2: SGHTS, YDEGEE. DNA of the CDR3: TGTGCCAGCAGCTTGTCCCCCGAAACAGGGGTAAGGAGTAGAGGAAACACCATATATTTT. Protein: CASSLSPETGVRSRGNTIYF.

The CDR3 coding sequence is TGCGCCAGCAGCCAGGAGACAGGGGACTATGGCTACACCTTC. This gives the protein CASSQETGDYGYTF. The chain carries TRBV4-3 and TRBJ1-2, with 8 bases lining up with TRBD1. The V gene end was trimmed by 3 bases and the J gene end by 3 bases; junction bases not matched to a gene: 3. The germline V gene has CDR1 LGHNA and CDR2 YSLEER. The CDR3 consists of 14 residues.

In DNA, the CDR3 is TGTGCCAGCAGCTTAGCAGGGTTGGGCACTGAAGCTTTCTTT. Protein product: CASSLAGLGTEAFF. The V and J genes are TRBV11-2 and TRBJ1-1, with D possibly being TRBD1 (5 bases). V lost 1 base and J lost 4, with 10 bases in between. Germline CDR1 is SGHAT and CDR2 is FQNNGV. This CDR3 comprises 14 residues.